Following are 24 T cell receptor beta chains from one sample sequenced in a study of a mutant IDH1 vaccine in newly diagnosed glioma. These receptors have no identified antigens. Data came from immunoSEQ multiplex PCR; TCRdb stores just in-frame clones and leaves some out. Of around 60,000 clones detected, approximately 85% appear once; the ten largest clones hold under 4.5%. Time point reported: week 23, last vaccination. Doses comprised 300 ug of mutant IDH1 20-mer peptide each, plus topical imiquimod. Sequencing used PBMCs, obtained from a glioma patient whose treatment included an IDH1 peptide vaccine. These receptors were taken from a young man with glioma.

A single count supports this clone. The gene calls are TRBV2 and TRBJ1-2; no definite D call. Looked up from germline, CDR1 is SNHLY and CDR2 is FYNNEI. The CDR3 consists of 14 residues. V was trimmed by 7 bases and J by 8 bases, leaving 20 bases between them. In nucleotides, the CDR3 is TGTGCCAGCACCGGATCGGTACGTCGGGTAGGCTACACCTTC. Translation gives CASTGSVRRVGYTF. Complete variable domain (other parts from reference TRBV2 and TRBJ1-2): EPEVTQTPSHQVTQMGQEVILRCVPISNHLYFYWYRQILGQKVEFLVSFYNNEISEKSEIFDDQFSVERPDGSNFTLKIRSTKLEDSAMYFCASTGSVRRVGYTFGSGTRLTVV.

This chain connects TRBV11-3 to TRBJ1-1, with a weak D call TRBD1 (5 bases). V lost 0 bases, J lost 5 bases, and 16 bases lay in between. Germline V CDR1 and CDR2: SGHNT, YENEEA. The CDR3 loop spans 16 amino acids. CDR3 nucleotides: TGTGCCAGCAGCTTAGATTGGGGAGGGACCAAGACTGAAGCTTTCTTT. Encoded protein: CASSLDWGGTKTEAFF.

This chain connects TRBV5-1 to TRBJ2-2, with D unclear. Between the trimmed V and J ends, which lost 0 bases and 5 bases, there was a span of 8 bases. The CDR3 length is 14 residues. Germline V gives CDR1 SGHRS, CDR2 YFSETQ. Written as DNA, the CDR3 is TGCGCCAGCAGCTTGGCCCTAGGGACCGGGGAGCTGTTTTTT. This gives the protein CASSLALGTGELFF. Complete variable domain (other parts from reference TRBV5-1 and TRBJ2-2): KAGVTQTPRYLIKTRGQQVTLSCSPISGHRSVSWYQQTPGQGLQFLFEYFSETQRNKGNFPGRFSGRQFSNSRSEMNVSTLELGDSALYLCASSLALGTGELFFGEGSRLTVL.

This chain uses TRBV14 with TRBJ1-4; D possibly corresponds to TRBD1 (6 bases). From germline, CDR1 is SGHDN and CDR2 FVKESK. V was shortened by 3 bases and J by 8 bases, with 19 bases between the two germline ends. The CDR3 has 16 amino acids. The CDR3 here is CASSQSLGGVGEKLFF. CDR3 in DNA: TGTGCCAGCAGCCAGAGCTTAGGGGGAGTTGGGGAAAAACTGTTTTTT.

The V and J genes are TRBV19 and TRBJ2-1, with D perhaps TRBD1 (5 bases). The CDR3 is made up of 15 amino acids. Germline V CDR1 and CDR2: LNHDA, SQIVND (reference sequence). V was clipped by 6 bases and J by 4 bases, with 16 bases between them. CDR3 in amino acids: CASRKQVLTYNEQFF. The CDR3 nucleotides are TGTGCCAGTAGAAAACAGGTCCTCACTTACAATGAGCAGTTCTTC.

The chain employs TRBV20-1 and TRBJ1-2; D is unclear. Trimming left V 0 bases short and J 7 bases short, with 3 bases between. Germline loops: CDR1 DFQATT, CDR2 SNEGSKA (reference sequence). The CDR3 is made up of 10 amino acids. The CDR3 spells CSARDSGYTF. In DNA form, the CDR3 reads TGCAGTGCTAGAGATTCTGGCTACACCTTC.

The chain combines TRBV6-5 with TRBJ1-4; a possible D gene is TRBD1 (5 bases). Trimming left V 2 bases short and J 11 bases short, with 15 bases between. CDR3 length: 14 residues. CDR1 and CDR2 (germline): MNHEY, SVGAGI. CDR3 in amino acids: CASSYGTGSGKLFF. The CDR3 DNA is TGTGCCAGCAGTTACGGGACGGGGAGTGGGAAACTGTTTTTT.

The chain is built from TRBV2 and TRBJ1-6, with D possibly being TRBD1 (5 bases). The V end was cut by 2 bases, the J end by 7 bases, with 9 bases between. Looked up from germline, CDR1 is SNHLY and CDR2 is FYNNEI. The CDR3 has 14 amino acids. CDR3 amino acids: CASSEQGRNSPLHF. In nucleotides, the CDR3 is TGTGCCAGCAGTGAACAGGGTCGGAATTCACCCCTCCACTTT.

The rearrangement joins TRBV2 to TRBJ1-4, with D perhaps matching TRBD1 (6 bases). V was clipped by 5 bases and J by 8 bases, with 21 bases between them. The germline CDR1 and CDR2 sequences are SNHLY and FYNNEI. The CDR3 has 16 residues. The CDR3 sequence: CASSLEQGLVREKLFF. CDR3 DNA: TGTGCCAGCAGTCTTGAACAGGGTCTGGTGAGAGAAAAACTGTTTTTT.

The chain combines TRBV7-9 with TRBJ2-5; 14 bases align to TRBD2. This CDR3 is 17 amino acids long. The germline V gene encodes CDR1 SEHNR and CDR2 FQNEAQ (reference sequence). V trimming: 4 bases; J trimming: 4 bases; junction bases outside the gene matches: 8. CDR3 nucleotides: TGTGCCAGCAGCTCGCTGACTAGCGGGGGGGCAGGAGAGACCCAGTACTTC. It codes for CASSSLTSGGAGETQYF.

Of note for this clone: The sample carries other DNA sequences with the same CDR3. V gene TRBV2 combines with J gene TRBJ1-2, with 7 bases identical to TRBD1. Germline CDR1 is SNHLY and CDR2 is FYNNEI. Losses at the gene ends were 4 bases for V and 6 bases for J; bases not matched to a gene: 11. The CDR3 contains 15 residues. As DNA, the CDR3 is TGTGCCAGCAGTGCAACGACAGGGTTCCGTAATGGCTACACCTTC. Residues: CASSATTGFRNGYTF. Variable domain in full (rest from reference TRBV2 and TRBJ1-2): EPEVTQTPSHQVTQMGQEVILRCVPISNHLYFYWYRQILGQKVEFLVSFYNNEISEKSEIFDDQFSVERPDGSNFTLKIRSTKLEDSAMYFCASSATTGFRNGYTFGSGTRLTVV.

In its sample, this clone was seen once. The rearrangement joins TRBV15 to TRBJ1-5; D is ambiguous. CDR1 is LNHNV and CDR2 is YYDKDF in the germline V gene (reference sequence). The ends were cut back, 0 bases at V and 10 bases at J, with 7 bases in the middle. The CDR3 has 12 amino acids. The DNA of the CDR3 is TGTGCCACCAGCAGAGATGTGAGTCCCCAGCATTTT. Translation: CATSRDVSPQHF.

The CDR3 DNA follows: TGTGCCAGTAGTAGAGGGACAGGGTCTTACAATGAGCAGTTCTTC. It codes for CASSRGTGSYNEQFF. The rearrangement joins TRBV19 to TRBJ2-1; 9 positions match TRBD1. The CDR3 runs 15 residues. V shed 4 bases and J 4 bases; nucleotides not matched to a gene: 5. Germline assignment: CDR1 LNHDA and CDR2 SQIVND (reference sequence).

The chain recombines TRBV12-5 with TRBJ1-2; D gene unclear. Looked up from germline, CDR1 is LGHNT and CDR2 is FRNRAP. The CDR3 contains 13 residues. The ends were cut back, 1 base at V and 7 bases at J, with 10 bases in the middle. The DNA for the CDR3 is TGTGCTAGTGGTTTGGAAGGGTTGGGTGGCTACACCTTC. Protein sequence: CASGLEGLGGYTF.

CDR3 nucleotides: TGTGCCAGGACGACGCGGCAGGGGGGGTTTGGCTACACCTTC. Its protein product is CARTTRQGGFGYTF. The rearrangement uses TRBV2 and TRBJ1-2, with TRBD1 identical over 7 bases. This CDR3 has 14 residues. J was trimmed by 7 bases and V by 9 bases; bases with no gene match: 14. Germline V gene data show CDR1 as SNHLY and CDR2 as FYNNEI.

V and J are TRBV6-1 and TRBJ1-4; D not resolved. Germline CDR1 and CDR2: MNHNS and SASEGT. V gave up 2 bases and J gave up 8 bases, with 24 bases separating them. The CDR3 loop spans 18 amino acids. The CDR3 DNA reads as TGTGCCAGCAGTGAAAGACGGATCAGCCCCCAAATGAACGAAAAACTGTTTTTT. Residues: CASSERRISPQMNEKLFF.

The rearrangement uses TRBV5-1 and TRBJ1-2, with D possibly being TRBD1 (5 bases). V dropped 0 bases and J dropped 4 bases, with 19 bases sitting between them. Germline CDR1 and CDR2: SGHRS and YFSETQ. The CDR3 is made up of 17 amino acids. This CDR3 is CASSLVGTAALVYGYTF. CDR3 coding DNA: TGCGCCAGCAGCTTGGTCGGGACGGCAGCCTTGGTCTATGGCTACACCTTC.

The J gene is TRBJ2-7, the V gene TRBV5-6, with 8 nucleotides matching TRBD1. After removal of 0 bases from V and 3 bases from J, the junction contained 5 bases not matched to a gene. This CDR3 has 15 amino acids. In germline, CDR1 is SGHDT, CDR2 YYEEEE. The CDR3 nucleotides are TGTGCCAGCAGCTTGGGTTCAGGACAGGGCTACGAGCAGTACTTC. Translated: CASSLGSGQGYEQYF.

CDR3 in amino acids: CASSLAITNVLTF. CDR3 coding DNA: TGTGCCAGCAGCTTAGCGATTACCAACGTCCTGACTTTC. This chain uses TRBV11-2 with TRBJ2-6; no firm D call. Germline V gene lookup returns CDR1 SGHAT and CDR2 FQNNGV. The CDR3 has 13 residues. V lost 1 base and J lost 8, with 6 bases in between.

This chain uses TRBV6-6 with TRBJ1-1; D is unclear. The germline V and J ends were trimmed by 0 bases and 6 bases, with 14 bases remaining between them. CDR1 and CDR2 (germline): MNHNY, SVGAGI (reference sequence). The CDR3 loop spans 15 amino acids. Written as DNA, the CDR3 is TGTGCCAGCAGTTACTCGGGCAGCACATTGTCTGAAGCTTTCTTT. Protein sequence: CASSYSGSTLSEAFF.

Only a few counts were recorded for this clone. This chain uses TRBV7-9 with TRBJ1-1; D not certain. The germline V gene encodes CDR1 SEHNR and CDR2 FQNEAQ (reference sequence). V lost 5 bases, J lost 7 bases, and 2 bases lay in between. The CDR3 consists of 9 residues. The CDR3 here is CASSVEAFF. CDR3 sequence (DNA): TGTGCCAGCAGCGTTGAAGCTTTCTTT.

The V and J genes are TRBV10-2 and TRBJ1-4; unclear D gene. This CDR3 is 15 amino acids long. V dropped 7 bases and J dropped 5 bases, with 17 bases sitting between them. Per the germline V gene, CDR1 is WSHSY and CDR2 is SAAADI. Here the CDR3 DNA reads TGCGCCAGCAAAGTGGAGCCTCGAGGAAATGAAAAACTGTTTTTT. Amino acids: CASKVEPRGNEKLFF.

This clone was counted only a few times. This chain uses TRBV5-6 with TRBJ1-1; the D is unclear. The germline CDR1 and CDR2 sequences are SGHDT and YYEEEE. The CDR3 runs 12 residues. Trimming took 4 bases from V and 3 from J, leaving 7 bases between them. CDR3 in DNA: TGTGCCAGCAGCAAATGGGACACTGAAGCTTTCTTT. Protein: CASSKWDTEAFF.

The J gene is TRBJ2-3, the V gene TRBV18; D uncertain. Between the trimmed V and J ends, which lost 3 bases and 0 bases, there was a span of 4 bases. This CDR3 spans 13 amino acids. Germline V gene lookup returns CDR1 KGHSH and CDR2 LQKENI. The DNA for the CDR3 is TGTGCCAGCTCACCTTCTAGCACAGATACGCAGTATTTT. Translation gives CASSPSSTDTQYF.